This record concerns one T cell receptor (beta chain) sequence. What it recognizes is unknown. PCR was performed using 60 Vbeta and 13 Jbeta primers. The assay was immunoSEQ multiplex PCR, and TCRdb's table has in-frame clones only and misses some. Of 100,000 to 150,000 clones in the sample, about four fifths are singletons; the top ten hold about 4%. The sample comes from a study of cytomegalovirus exposure and HLA in healthy donors. Overall study findings and caveats: A missense variant in DCLRE1C was later tied to TCR beta V- and J-gene trimming. Most CMV-associated TCR beta chains appeared HLA-restricted in a later analysis.

Those who donated were healthy bone marrow donors. Germline lookup yields CDR1 LNHDA and CDR2 SQIVND (reference sequence). CDR3 size: 14 residues. Trimming took 7 bases from V and 8 from J; bases not matched to a gene: 14. The TCR comes from a woman aged 40 to 50 in good health and CMV-seronegative. The sample taken for sequencing was PBMCs. This sequence joins TRBV19 and TRBJ2-7; TRBD1 matches 7 bases. The CDR3 sequence is CASTDGTDPFKQYF. As DNA, the CDR3 is TGTGCCAGTACCGACGGGACAGACCCCTTCAAGCAGTACTTC.